The TCR beta chain under discussion was sequenced for a study of CD8+ T cells in alopecia areata (dated by TCRdb to 2017 to 2018). As for the study more broadly: High-throughput TCRbeta sequencing was used to examine T cell clonal expansion in alopecia areata in both the C3H/HeJ mouse model and human patients. Scalp clonality was compared among normal scalp (n=4), patchy alopecia areata scalp (n=8), and alopecia totalis/universalis scalp (n=8). TCRbeta CDR3 regions were amplified by immunoSEQ multiplex PCR with 35 Vbeta forward and 13 Jbeta reverse primers. On the human side, TCRbeta sequencing was run on scalp tissue and on sorted CD4+ and CD8+ peripheral blood T cells from healthy controls and from alopecia areata patients with either patchy or totalis/universalis disease. RNA was obtained with the PAXgene miRNA kit for fixed scalp, the miRNeasy kit for PBMCs, and the RNeasy kit for mouse skin.

What the study reported, not specific to this receptor: Unlike mouse skin, where gammadelta T cells dominate, normal human skin contains resident alphabeta T cells that get sequenced too, which complicates analysis of the scalp TCR repertoire. Compared with normal scalp, lesional scalp, particularly in alopecia totalis/universalis, had higher clonality and more expanded CD8+ clones, which suggests antigenic drive. Compared with mice, TCR sequences shared between patients were less clear, possibly partly because of HLA diversity across the patient population.

A note on this clone: Its antigen is currently not known. Nothing much larger sits one base from this clone, and base qualities are not available.

Lesional scalp punch biopsies and peripheral blood were collected from alopecia areata patients. PBMCs were isolated by density centrifugation and stained for CD3, CD4 and CD8, and CD4+ and CD8+ T cells were sorted on a FACSAria. As part of a multicenter biomarker study, untreated alopecia areata patients were recruited. Blood CD8+ T cells from a few biomarker-study patients were further sorted into NKG2D-low and NKG2D-high fractions. Between the V and J ends, shortened by 5 bases and 4 bases respectively, the junction contains 8 bases. Reading from cysteine to phenylalanine, the CDR3 counts 13 amino acids. Only the CDR3 DNA is retained, 39 bases long and in frame from the first base. The germline V gene gives CDR1 as MDHEN and CDR2 as SYDVKM. The library was produced with the immunoSEQ multiplex PCR assay. RNA was extracted from all samples and reverse transcribed into cDNA as template for TCR sequencing. SuperScript III was used for first-strand cDNA synthesis, primed with a 2:1 mix of oligo-dT and random hexamers. A synthetic immune receptor repertoire was used to measure amplification bias, and any remaining bias was corrected computationally. The authors' analysis ran thus. Raw reads were preprocessed for error removal, and CDR3 was defined according to IMGT conventions as running from the conserved cysteine to phenylalanine. Clonality was calculated as 1 minus Shannon entropy normalized by log2 of the number of productive unique TCRs. Whether scalp clones were CD4 or CD8 was inferred by matching scalp TCRbeta sequences against CD4 and CD8 repertoires sorted from blood. Here the immuneACCESS table is served through TCRdb, limited to in-frame sequences with V and J called. Missing clones are a known gap in these copies; in checked studies unresolved V genes cover under half, and the rest lacks a known reason. V, J and clone size are taken as reported in that table, and D and trimming were inferred from the DNA itself. This sample has around 60,000 clones in its table, and roughly two fifths of those were observed once. About 53% of the sample is in the top ten clones.

Recombination joined TRBV28 with TRBJ1-4; no D gene call is confident. Specimen: NKG2D-low CD8+ T cells sorted from blood. According to the study, the label for this sample's cell subset or site signals: sorted CD8+ NKG2D-low blood T cells. This clonotype was sampled from a human donor with alopecia areata. The DNA reads TGTGCCAGCAGTGGGTCATTTAATGAAAAACTGTTTTTT. Its protein reads: CASSGSFNEKLFF. The entire variable domain, with the stretches around the CDR3 drawn from the reference TRBV28 and TRBJ1-4 proteins, is DVKVTQSSRYLVKRTGEKVFLECVQDMDHENMFWYRQDPGLGLRLIYFSYDVKMKEKGDIPEGYSVSREKKERFSLILESASTNQTSMYLCASSGSFNEKLFFGSGTQLSVL.